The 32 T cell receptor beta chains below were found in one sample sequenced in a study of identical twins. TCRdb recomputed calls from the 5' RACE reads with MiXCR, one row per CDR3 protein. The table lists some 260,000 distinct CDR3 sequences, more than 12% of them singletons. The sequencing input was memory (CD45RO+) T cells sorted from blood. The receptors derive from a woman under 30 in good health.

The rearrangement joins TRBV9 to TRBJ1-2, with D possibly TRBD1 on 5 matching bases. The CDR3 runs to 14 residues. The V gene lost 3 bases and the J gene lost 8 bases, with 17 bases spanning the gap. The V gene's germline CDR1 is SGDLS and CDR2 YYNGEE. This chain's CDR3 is CASSGNLGARGYTF. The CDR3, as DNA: TGTGCCAGCAGCGGAAATTTAGGGGCCCGGGGCTACACCTTC.

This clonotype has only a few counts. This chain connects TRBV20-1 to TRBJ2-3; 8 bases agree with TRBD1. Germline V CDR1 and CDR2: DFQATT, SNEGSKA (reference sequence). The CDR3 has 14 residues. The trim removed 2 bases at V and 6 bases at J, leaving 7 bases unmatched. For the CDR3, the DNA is TGCAGTGCTAGATTGCGGACAGGGCCGGATACGCAGTATTTT. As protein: CSARLRTGPDTQYF.

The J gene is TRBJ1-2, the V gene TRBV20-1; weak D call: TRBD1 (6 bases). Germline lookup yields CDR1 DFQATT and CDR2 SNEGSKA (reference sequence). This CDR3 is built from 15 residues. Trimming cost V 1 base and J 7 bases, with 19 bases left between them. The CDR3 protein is CSARGTDWLSVGYTF. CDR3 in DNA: TGCAGTGCTAGAGGGACAGATTGGCTATCGGTTGGCTACACCTTC.

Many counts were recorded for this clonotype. For the CDR3, the DNA is TGTGCAAGTCGCTTAGTAAGAGGGAGCGGACCTGCCTACGAGCAGTACTTC. Its protein product is CASRLVRGSGPAYEQYF. The genes are TRBV12-2 and TRBJ2-7; the table gives TRBD2 as D, unverified against the DNA. TRBV12-2 constitutes a pseudogene. This CDR3 has 17 amino acids.

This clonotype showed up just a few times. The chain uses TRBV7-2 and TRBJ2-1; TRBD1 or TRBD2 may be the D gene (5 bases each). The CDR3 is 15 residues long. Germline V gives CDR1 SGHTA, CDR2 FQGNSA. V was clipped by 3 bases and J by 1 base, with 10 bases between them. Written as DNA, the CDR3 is TGTGCCAGCAGCTTTCATGGGGGTTCCTACAATGAGCAGTTCTTC. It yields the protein CASSFHGGSYNEQFF.

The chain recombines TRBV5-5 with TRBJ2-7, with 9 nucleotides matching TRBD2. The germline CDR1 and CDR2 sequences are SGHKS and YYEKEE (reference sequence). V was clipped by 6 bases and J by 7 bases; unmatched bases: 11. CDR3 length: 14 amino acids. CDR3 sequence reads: CASNTASGDREQYF. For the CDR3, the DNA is TGTGCCAGCAATACGGCTAGCGGGGATCGTGAGCAGTACTTC.

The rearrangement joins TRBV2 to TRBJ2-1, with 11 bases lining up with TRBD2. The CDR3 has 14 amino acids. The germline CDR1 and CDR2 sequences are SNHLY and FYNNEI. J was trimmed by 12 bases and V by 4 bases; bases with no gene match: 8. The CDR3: CASSVGSGGARQFF. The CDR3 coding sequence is TGTGCCAGCAGTGTGGGTAGCGGGGGGGCCCGGCAGTTCTTC.

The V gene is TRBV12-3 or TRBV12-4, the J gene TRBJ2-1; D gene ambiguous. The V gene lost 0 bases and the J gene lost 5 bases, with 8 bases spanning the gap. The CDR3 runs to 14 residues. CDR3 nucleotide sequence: TGTGCCAGCAGTTTAGCAGTCCAGAACAATGAGCAGTTCTTC. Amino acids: CASSLAVQNNEQFF.

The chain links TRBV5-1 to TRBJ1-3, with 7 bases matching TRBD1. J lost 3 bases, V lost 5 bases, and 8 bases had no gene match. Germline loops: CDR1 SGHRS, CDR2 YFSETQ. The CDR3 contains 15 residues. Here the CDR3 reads CASRPTGISGNTIYF. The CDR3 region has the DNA TGCGCCAGCAGACCGACAGGGATAAGTGGAAACACCATATATTTT.

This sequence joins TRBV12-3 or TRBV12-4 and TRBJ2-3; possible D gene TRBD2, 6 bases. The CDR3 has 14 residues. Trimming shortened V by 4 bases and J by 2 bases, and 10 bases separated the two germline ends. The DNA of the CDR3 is TGTGCCAGCAGTTCTAGCGCACCCACAGATACGCAGTATTTT. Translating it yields CASSSSAPTDTQYF.

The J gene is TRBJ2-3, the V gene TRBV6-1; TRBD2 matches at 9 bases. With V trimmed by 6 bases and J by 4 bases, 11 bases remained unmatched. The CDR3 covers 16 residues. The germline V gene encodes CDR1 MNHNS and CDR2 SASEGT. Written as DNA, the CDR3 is TGTGCCAGCAGAAGTCTTAGCGGGGGATTTTCAGATACGCAGTATTTT. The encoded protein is CASRSLSGGFSDTQYF.

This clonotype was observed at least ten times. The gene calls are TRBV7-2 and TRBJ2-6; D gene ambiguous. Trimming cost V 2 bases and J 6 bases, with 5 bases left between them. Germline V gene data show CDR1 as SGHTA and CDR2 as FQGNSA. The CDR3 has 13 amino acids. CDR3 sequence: CASSLRQANVLTF. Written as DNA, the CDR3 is TGTGCCAGCAGCTTACGTCAGGCCAACGTCCTGACTTTC.

The CDR3: CASSLSGRALGTDTQYF. In DNA form, the CDR3 reads TGCGCCAGCAGCCTAAGCGGGAGGGCCCTCGGCACAGATACGCAGTATTTT. The chain couples TRBV5-1 to TRBJ2-3; TRBD2 aligns across 10 bases. J was trimmed by 1 base and V by 4 bases; bases with no gene match: 9. CDR3 length: 17 residues. Per the germline V gene, CDR1 is SGHRS and CDR2 is YFSETQ.

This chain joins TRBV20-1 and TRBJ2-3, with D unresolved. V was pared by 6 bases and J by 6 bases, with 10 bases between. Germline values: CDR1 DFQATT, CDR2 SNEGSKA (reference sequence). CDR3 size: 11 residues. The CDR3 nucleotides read TGCAGTGCCCTGTGGCATGATACGCAGTATTTT. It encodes CSALWHDTQYF.

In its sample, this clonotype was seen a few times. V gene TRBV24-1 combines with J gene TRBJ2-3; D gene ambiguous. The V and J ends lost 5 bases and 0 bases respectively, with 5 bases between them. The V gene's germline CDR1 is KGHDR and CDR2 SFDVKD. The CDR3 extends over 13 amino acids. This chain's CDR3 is CATSVDSTDTQYF. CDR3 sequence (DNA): TGTGCCACCAGTGTGGACAGCACAGATACGCAGTATTTT.

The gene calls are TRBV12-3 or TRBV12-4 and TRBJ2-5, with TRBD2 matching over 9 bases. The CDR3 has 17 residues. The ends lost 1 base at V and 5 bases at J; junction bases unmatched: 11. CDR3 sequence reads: CASSLGGGAATLETQYF. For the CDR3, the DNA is TGTGCCAGCAGTTTAGGCGGGGGGGCGGCGACTCTTGAGACCCAGTACTTC.

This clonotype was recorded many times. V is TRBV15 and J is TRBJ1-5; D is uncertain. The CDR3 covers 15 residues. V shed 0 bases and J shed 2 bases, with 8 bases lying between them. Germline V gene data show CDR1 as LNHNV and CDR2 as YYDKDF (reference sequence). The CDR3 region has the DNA TGTGCCACCAGCAGAGATCCAAGCGGCAATCAGCCCCAGCATTTT. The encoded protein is CATSRDPSGNQPQHF.

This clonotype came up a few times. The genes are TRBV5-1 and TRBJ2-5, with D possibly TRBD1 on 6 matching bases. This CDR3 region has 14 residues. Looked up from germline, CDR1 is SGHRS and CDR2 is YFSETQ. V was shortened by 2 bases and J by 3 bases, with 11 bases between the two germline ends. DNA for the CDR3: TGCGCCAGCAGCTTAGGCAGGGGAAAAGAGACCCAGTACTTC. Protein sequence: CASSLGRGKETQYF.

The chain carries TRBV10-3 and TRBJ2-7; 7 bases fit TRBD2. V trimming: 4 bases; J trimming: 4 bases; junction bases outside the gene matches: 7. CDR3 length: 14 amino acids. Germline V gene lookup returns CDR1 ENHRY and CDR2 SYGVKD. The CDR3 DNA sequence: TGTGCCATCAGTGTCTTAGCGGGTTCGTACGAGCAGTACTTC. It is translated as CAISVLAGSYEQYF.

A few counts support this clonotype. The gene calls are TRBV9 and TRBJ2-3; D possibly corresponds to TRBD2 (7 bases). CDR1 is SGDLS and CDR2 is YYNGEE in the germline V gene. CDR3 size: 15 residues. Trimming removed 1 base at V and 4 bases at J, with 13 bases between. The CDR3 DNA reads TGTGCCAGCAGCGTAAGGGGGGAGGGGTCAGATACGCAGTATTTT. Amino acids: CASSVRGEGSDTQYF.

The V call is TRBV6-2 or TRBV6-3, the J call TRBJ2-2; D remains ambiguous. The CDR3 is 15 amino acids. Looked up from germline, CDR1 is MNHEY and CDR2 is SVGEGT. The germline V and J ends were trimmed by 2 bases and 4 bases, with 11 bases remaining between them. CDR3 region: CASSYPSFGTGELFF. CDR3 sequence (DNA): TGTGCCAGCAGTTACCCCAGTTTTGGCACCGGGGAGCTGTTTTTT.

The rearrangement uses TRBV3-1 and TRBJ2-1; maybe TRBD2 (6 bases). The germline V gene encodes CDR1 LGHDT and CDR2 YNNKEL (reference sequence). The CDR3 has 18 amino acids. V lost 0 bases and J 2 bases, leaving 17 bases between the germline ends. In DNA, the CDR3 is TGTGCCAGCAGCCAAGAGGGGCTGGGCGGGGACCCCTACAATGAGCAGTTCTTC. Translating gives CASSQEGLGGDPYNEQFF.

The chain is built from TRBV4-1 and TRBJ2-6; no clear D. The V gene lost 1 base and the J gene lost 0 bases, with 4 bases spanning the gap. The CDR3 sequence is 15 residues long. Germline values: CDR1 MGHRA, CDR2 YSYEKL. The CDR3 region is CASSQGYSGANVLTF. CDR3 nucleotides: TGCGCCAGCAGCCAAGGGTACTCTGGGGCCAACGTCCTGACTTTC.

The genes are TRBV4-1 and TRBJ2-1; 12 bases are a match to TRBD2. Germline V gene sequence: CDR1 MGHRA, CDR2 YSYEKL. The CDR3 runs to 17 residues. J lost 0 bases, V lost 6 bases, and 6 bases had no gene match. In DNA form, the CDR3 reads TGCGCCAGCAGTCAGACTAGCGGGGGCCTCTCCTACAATGAGCAGTTCTTC. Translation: CASSQTSGGLSYNEQFF.

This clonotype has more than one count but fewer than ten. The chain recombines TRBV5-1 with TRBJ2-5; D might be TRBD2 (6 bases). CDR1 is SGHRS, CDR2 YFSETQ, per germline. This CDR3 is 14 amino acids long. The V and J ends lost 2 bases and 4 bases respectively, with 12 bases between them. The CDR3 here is CASSLVLATETQYF. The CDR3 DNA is TGCGCCAGCAGCTTAGTACTAGCTACAGAGACCCAGTACTTC.

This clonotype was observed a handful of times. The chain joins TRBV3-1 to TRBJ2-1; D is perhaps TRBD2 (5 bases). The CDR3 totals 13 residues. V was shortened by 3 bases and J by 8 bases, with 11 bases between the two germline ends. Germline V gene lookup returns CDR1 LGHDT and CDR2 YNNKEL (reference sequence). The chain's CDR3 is CASSQNRRDEQFF. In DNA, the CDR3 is TGTGCCAGCAGCCAGAACCGGCGGGATGAGCAGTTCTTC.

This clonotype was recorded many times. The CDR3 region has the DNA TGTGCCAGCAGCGTAGGGGGCTCTTACACTGAAGCTTTCTTT. It specifies CASSVGGSYTEAFF. The gene calls are TRBV11-2 and TRBJ1-1; 7 nucleotides align to TRBD1. The CDR3 runs to 14 residues. V was clipped by 5 bases and J by 3 bases; unmatched bases: 6. Germline assignment: CDR1 SGHAT and CDR2 FQNNGV.

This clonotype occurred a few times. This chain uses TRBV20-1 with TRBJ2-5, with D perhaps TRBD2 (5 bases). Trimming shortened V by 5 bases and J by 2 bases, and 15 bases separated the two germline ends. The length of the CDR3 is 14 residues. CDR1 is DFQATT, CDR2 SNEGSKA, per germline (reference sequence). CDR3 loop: CSAWELRGQETQYF. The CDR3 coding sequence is TGCAGTGCTTGGGAGTTGAGAGGACAAGAGACCCAGTACTTC.

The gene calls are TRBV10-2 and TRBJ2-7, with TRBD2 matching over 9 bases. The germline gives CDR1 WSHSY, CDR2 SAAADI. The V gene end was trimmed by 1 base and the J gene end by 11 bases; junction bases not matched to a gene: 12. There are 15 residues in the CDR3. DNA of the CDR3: TGCGCCAGCAGTGAGTACAGGACTAGCGACCAAAAGGAGTACTTC. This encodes CASSEYRTSDQKEYF.

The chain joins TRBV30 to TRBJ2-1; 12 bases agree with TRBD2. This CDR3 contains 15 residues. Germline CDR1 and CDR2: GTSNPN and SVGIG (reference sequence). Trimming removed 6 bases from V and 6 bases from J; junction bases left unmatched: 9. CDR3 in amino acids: CACPRTSGDTNEQFF. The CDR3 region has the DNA TGTGCCTGCCCTCGGACTAGCGGGGACACCAATGAGCAGTTCTTC.

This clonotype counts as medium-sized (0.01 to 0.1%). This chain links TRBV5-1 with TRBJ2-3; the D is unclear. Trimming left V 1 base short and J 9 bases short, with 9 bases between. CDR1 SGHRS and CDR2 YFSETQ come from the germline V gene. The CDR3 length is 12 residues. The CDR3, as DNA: TGCGCCAGCAGCTTGTATCCCCAAACGCAGTATTTT. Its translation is CASSLYPQTQYF.

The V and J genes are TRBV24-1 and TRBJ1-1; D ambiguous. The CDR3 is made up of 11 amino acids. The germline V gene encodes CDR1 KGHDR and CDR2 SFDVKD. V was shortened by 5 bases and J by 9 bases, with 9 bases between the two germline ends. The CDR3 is CATSAGTQAFF. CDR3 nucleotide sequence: TGTGCCACCAGTGCGGGTACCCAAGCTTTCTTT.